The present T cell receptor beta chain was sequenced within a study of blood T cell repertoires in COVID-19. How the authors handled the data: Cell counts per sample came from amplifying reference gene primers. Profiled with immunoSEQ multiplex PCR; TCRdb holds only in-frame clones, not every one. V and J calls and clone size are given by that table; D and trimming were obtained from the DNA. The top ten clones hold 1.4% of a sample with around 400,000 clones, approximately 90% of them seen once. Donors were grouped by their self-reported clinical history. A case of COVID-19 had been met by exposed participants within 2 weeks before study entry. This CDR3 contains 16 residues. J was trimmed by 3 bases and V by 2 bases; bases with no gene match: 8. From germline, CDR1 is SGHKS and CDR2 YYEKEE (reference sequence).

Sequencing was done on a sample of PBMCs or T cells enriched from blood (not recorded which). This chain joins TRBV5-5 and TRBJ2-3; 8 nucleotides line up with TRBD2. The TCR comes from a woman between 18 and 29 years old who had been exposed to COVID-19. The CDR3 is CASSLIGGALTDTQYF. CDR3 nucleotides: TGTGCCAGCAGCTTAATCGGGGGGGCCCTGACAGATACGCAGTATTTT.